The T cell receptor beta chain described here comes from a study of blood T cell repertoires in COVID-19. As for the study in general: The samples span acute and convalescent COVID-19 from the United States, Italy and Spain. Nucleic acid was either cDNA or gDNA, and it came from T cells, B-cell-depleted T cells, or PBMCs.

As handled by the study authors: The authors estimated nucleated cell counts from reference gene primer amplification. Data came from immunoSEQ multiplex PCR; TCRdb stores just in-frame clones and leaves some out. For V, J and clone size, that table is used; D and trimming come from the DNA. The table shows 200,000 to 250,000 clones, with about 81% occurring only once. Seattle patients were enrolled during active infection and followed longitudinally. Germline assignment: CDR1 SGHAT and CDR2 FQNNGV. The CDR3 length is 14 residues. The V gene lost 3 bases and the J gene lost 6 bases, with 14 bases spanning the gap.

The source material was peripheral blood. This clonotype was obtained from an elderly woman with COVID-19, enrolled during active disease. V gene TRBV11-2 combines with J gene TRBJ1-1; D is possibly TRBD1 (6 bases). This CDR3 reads CASSLGAISSEAFF. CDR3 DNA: TGTGCCAGCAGCTTGGGGGCCATAAGTTCTGAAGCTTTCTTT.